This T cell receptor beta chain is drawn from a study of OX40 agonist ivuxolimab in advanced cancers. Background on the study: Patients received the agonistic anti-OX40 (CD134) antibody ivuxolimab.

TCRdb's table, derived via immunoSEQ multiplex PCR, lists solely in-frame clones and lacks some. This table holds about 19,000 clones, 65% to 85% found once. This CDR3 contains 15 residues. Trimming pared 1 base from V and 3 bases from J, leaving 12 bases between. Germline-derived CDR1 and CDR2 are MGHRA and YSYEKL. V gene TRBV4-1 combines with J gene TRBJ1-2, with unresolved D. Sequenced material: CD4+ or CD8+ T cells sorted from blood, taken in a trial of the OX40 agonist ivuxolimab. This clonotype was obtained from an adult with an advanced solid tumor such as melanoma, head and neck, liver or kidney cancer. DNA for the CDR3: TGCGCCAGCAGCCAAGTTCAGGAGGGCCACTATGGCTACACCTTC. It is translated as CASSQVQEGHYGYTF.